The clone carrying this T cell receptor (beta chain) was seen only a few times. This specimen belongs to a study of blood T cell repertoires in COVID-19. Across the whole study: Sites in the United States, Italy and Spain provided acute and convalescent COVID-19 samples. PBMCs, B-cell-depleted T cells, or T cells provided the cDNA or gDNA that made up the material.

As originally analysed: For nucleated cells, counts were estimated from reference gene primer amplification. Using immunoSEQ multiplex PCR, the repertoire was profiled, and TCRdb retains in-frame clones only, with some absent. That table supplies the V and J calls and clone size; D and trimming were determined from the DNA. The repertoire holds some 41,000 clones, with less than 85% as singletons. CDR3 size: 15 residues. Trimming removed 0 bases from V and 5 bases from J; junction bases left unmatched: 5. In germline, CDR1 is SGHDT, CDR2 YYEEEE. The V and J genes are TRBV5-6 and TRBJ2-7, with 10 bases matching TRBD2. This clonotype was sampled from a woman aged 70-85 years with acute or convalescent COVID-19. Specimen: peripheral blood. For the CDR3, the DNA is TGTGCCAGCAGCTTGGTCCCTAGCGGGAGCCACGAGCAGTACTTC. It translates to CASSLVPSGSHEQYF.